The clone carrying this T cell receptor beta chain was counted once. These data are taken from a study of blood T cell repertoires in COVID-19. This table comes from immunoSEQ multiplex PCR, and its TCRdb copy is limited to in-frame clones, with some not included. Altogether about 42,000 clones are present, around 87% being singletons, with the ten largest covering 2.5% to 3%. The CDR3 covers 14 residues. Germline loops: CDR1 SEHNR, CDR2 FQNEAQ (reference sequence). V was pared by 5 bases and J by 5 bases, with 15 bases between. The receptor comes from a man over 45 with active COVID-19. The rearrangement links TRBV7-9 to TRBJ1-2, with D perhaps TRBD1 (5 bases). Sequenced material: peripheral blood. CDR3 protein: CASSPADRPYGYTF. CDR3 in DNA: TGTGCCAGCAGCCCAGCCGACAGACCATATGGCTACACCTTC.